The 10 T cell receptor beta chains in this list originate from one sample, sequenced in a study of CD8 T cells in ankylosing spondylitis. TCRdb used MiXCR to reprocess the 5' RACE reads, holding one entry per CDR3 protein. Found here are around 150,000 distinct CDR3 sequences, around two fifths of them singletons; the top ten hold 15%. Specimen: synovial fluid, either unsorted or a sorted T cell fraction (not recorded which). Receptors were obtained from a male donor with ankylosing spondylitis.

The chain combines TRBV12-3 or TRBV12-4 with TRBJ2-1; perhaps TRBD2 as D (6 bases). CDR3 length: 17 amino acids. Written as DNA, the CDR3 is TGTACCCGCAGTTTACAGGAGGGAGCTCAACCTTACAATGAGCAGTTCTTC. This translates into CTRSLQEGAQPYNEQFF.

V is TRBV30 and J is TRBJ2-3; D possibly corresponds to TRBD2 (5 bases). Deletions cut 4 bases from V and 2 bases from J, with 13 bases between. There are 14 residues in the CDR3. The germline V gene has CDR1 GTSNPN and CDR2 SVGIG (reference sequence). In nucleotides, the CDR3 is TGTGCCTGGACCACGGGGTTGATCACAGATACGCAGTATTTT. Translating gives CAWTTGLITDTQYF.

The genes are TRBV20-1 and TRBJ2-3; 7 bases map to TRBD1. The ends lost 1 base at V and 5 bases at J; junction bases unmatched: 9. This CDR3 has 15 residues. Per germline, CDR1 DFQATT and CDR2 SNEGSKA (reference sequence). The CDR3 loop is CSARGGYPGGDTQYF. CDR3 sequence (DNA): TGCAGTGCTAGAGGAGGCTACCCAGGGGGAGATACGCAGTATTTT.

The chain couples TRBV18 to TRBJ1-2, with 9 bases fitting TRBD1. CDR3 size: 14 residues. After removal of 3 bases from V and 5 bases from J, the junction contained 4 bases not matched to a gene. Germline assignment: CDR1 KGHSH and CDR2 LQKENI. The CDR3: CASSPGQGVYGYTF. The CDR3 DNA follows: TGTGCCAGCTCACCGGGACAGGGAGTGTATGGCTACACCTTC.

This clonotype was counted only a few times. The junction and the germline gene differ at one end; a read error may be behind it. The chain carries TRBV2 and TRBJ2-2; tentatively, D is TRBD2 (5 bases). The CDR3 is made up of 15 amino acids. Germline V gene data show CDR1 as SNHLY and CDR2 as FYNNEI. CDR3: CASSDGKISPGELFF. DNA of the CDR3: TGTGCCAGCAGTGATGGCAAAATCAGTCCCGGGGAGTTGTTTTTT.

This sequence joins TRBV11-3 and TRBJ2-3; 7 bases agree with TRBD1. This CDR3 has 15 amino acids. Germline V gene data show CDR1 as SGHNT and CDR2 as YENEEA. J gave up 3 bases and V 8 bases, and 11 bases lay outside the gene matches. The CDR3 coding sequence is TGTGCCAGCGAGGGTACAGGGGTTAGGACAGATACGCAGTATTTT. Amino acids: CASEGTGVRTDTQYF.

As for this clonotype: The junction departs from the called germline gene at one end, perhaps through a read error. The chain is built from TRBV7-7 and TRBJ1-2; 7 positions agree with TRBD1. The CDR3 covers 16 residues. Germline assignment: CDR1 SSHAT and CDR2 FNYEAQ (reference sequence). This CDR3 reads CASSFRTGSGFDGYTF. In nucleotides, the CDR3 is TGTGCTAGCAGCTTTCGGACAGGCAGCGGGTTCGATGGCTACACCTTC.

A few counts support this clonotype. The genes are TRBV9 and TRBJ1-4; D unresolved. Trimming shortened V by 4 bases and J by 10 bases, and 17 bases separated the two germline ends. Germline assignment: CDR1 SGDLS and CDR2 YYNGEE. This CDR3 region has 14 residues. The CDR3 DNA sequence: TGTGCCAGCAGCCCAGGACCCTCCTGGGGAAAACTGTTTTTT. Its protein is CASSPGPSWGKLFF.

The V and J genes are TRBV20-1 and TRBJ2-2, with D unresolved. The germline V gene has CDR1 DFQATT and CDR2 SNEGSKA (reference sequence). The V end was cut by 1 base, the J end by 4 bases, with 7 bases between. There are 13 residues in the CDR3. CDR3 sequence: CSARAYSTGELFF. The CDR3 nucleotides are TGCAGTGCTAGAGCTTACTCCACCGGGGAGCTGTTTTTT.

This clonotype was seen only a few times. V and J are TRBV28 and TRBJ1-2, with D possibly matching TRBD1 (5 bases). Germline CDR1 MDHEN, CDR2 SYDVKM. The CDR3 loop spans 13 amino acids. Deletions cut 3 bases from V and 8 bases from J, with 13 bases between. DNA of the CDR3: TGTGCCAGCAGTTTGCCCTGGAAGGGGGGCTACACCTTC. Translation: CASSLPWKGGYTF.